A selection of T cell receptor beta chains follows, all from one sample in a study of T cells in Graves' hyperthyroidism and ophthalmopathy. From the multiplex PCR reads, TCRdb called clonotypes with MiXCR, one entry per CDR3 protein. Of a few hundred thousand distinct CDR3 sequences listed, more than 15% are singletons. Sequencing was done on a sample of blood. The receptor set was obtained from a woman aged 30 to 39 with Graves' hyperthyroidism. Both conserved end residues are part of each CDR3. A D gene is named only where the DNA matches it firmly. Clone size is stated in some rows and not others, as once, few, many or a class when expanded.

TRBJ1-6 15 TRBD1 . TRBV5-6 TGTGCCAGCAGCCAAAGGACAGGGATTAATTCACCCCTCCACTTT CASSQRTGINSPLHF
TRBJ1-2 14 TRBD1 many TRBV28 TGTGCCAGCAGGGGACAGGGATCTGCCTATGGCTACACCTTC CASRGQGSAYGYTF
TRBJ1-6 15 . . TRBV4-1 TGCGCCAGCAGTCTGAATCCGGGGGCTGGGACACCTCTCCACTTT CASSLNPGAGTPLHF
TRBJ2-7 16 TRBD2 many TRBV4-2 TGTGCCAGCAGCCAGGTGGGCGGGAGGGCCTCCTACGAGCAGTACTTC CASSQVGGRASYEQYF
TRBJ1-4 14 . many TRBV5-6 TGTGCCAGCAGCATCTCGGGGGTGGATGAAAAACTGTTTTTT CASSISGVDEKLFF
TRBJ1-2 15 . . TRBV12-3/TRBV12-4 TGTGCCAGCAGCCCCGCTTTAGCCTCTTGGTATGGCTACACCTTC CASSPALASWYGYTF
TRBJ2-7 14 . few TRBV28 TGTGCCAGCAGGCCGACTACTAGTTCCTACGAGCAGTACTTC CASRPTTSSYEQYF
TRBJ1-5 15 . . TRBV7-2 TGTGCCAGCAGCTTAGGGGACACGAGCAATCAGCCCCAGCATTTT CASSLGDTSNQPQHF
TRBJ1-5 15 . many TRBV24-1 TGTGCCACCAGTGATGGACGGTTGGGCAATCAGCCCCAGCATTTT CATSDGRLGNQPQHF
TRBJ1-2 15 TRBD1 many TRBV7-2 TGTGCCAGCAGCTTATTTCAGGGGGCCAACTATGGCTACACCTTC CASSLFQGANYGYTF
TRBJ2-2 15 TRBD1 few TRBV28 TGTGCCAGCAGTCCCGACAGGGGGAACACCGGGGAGCTGTTTTTT CASSPDRGNTGELFF
TRBJ2-2 17 . . TRBV30 TGTGCCTGGGAAGCCTCCGGGGACACCATAATTACCGGGGAGCCATTTTTT CAWEASGDTIITGEPFF
TRBJ2-1 15 TRBD2 many TRBV7-2 TGTGCCAGCAGCTTCTTAGCGGGACCCTACAATGAGCAGTTCTTC CASSFLAGPYNEQFF
TRBJ1-5 14 TRBD1 few TRBV20-1 TGCAGTGCTACCGGGACAGTCAGCAATCAGCCCCAGCATTTT CSATGTVSNQPQHF
TRBJ2-1 16 TRBD1 many TRBV7-3 TGTGCCAGCAGCTTAAACTCCCTCGGACAGGGGTATGAGCAGTTCTTC CASSLNSLGQGYEQFF
TRBJ2-1 15 TRBD2 . TRBV5-1 TGCGCCAGCAGCCCTGGGACTAGCGGGAGAGAGGAGCAGTTCTTC CASSPGTSGREEQFF
TRBJ2-7 13 TRBD2 many TRBV20-1 TGCAGTGCTCCTGCTAGCGGGAGTAGCGAGCAGTACTTC CSAPASGSSEQYF
TRBJ2-7 16 TRBD2 many TRBV6-1 TGTGCCAGCAGTAAACCTTTCAGCGGGAGTCTCTACGAGCAGTACTTC CASSKPFSGSLYEQYF
TRBJ1-4 15 . . TRBV6-5 TGTGCCAGCAGTTACTCGGGGACCTTCGATGAAAAACTGTTTTTT CASSYSGTFDEKLFF
TRBJ2-7 14 TRBD2 many TRBV10-3 TGTGCCATCAGATTGACTAGCGGGAGCTACGAGCAGTACTTC CAIRLTSGSYEQYF
TRBJ2-7 13 TRBD2 many TRBV12-3/TRBV12-4 TGTGCCAGCAGACTAGCACGGGAGGGGGAGCAGTACTTC CASRLAREGEQYF
TRBJ2-2 16 . many TRBV29-1 TGCAGCGTTGAAGATCAGACCCGCCACCGGACCGGGGAGCTGTTTTTT CSVEDQTRHRTGELFF
TRBJ2-7 11 . few TRBV19 TGTGCCAGTAGTACCCTAGACGAGCAGTACTTC CASSTLDEQYF
TRBJ2-3 19 TRBD2 many TRBV20-1 TGCAGTGCTAGGAAGGGACTAGCGGTCCTTGAGGCTGGCACAGATACGCAGTATTTT CSARKGLAVLEAGTDTQYF
TRBJ2-1 16 . many TRBV11-2 TGTGCCAGCAGCTTAGATCCCGAGACTAGGGTCAATGAGCAGTTCTTC CASSLDPETRVNEQFF
TRBJ1-5 14 . many TRBV6-2/TRBV6-3 TGTGCCAGCAGTTACACCAGGGCAGATCAGCCCCAGCATTTT CASSYTRADQPQHF
TRBJ2-5 15 TRBD1 many TRBV7-9 TGTGCCAGCAGCTACGGGACAGGGGGCGCGCAGACCCAGTACTTC CASSYGTGGAQTQYF
TRBJ2-3 15 TRBD1 many TRBV18 TGTGCCAGCTCACCCGACAGGGTGGTCACAGATACGCAGTATTTT CASSPDRVVTDTQYF
TRBJ2-2 14 . . TRBV6-1 TGTGCCAGCAGAACCCCAGCGAACACCGGGGAGCTGTTTTTT CASRTPANTGELFF
TRBJ2-5 15 TRBD2 many TRBV12-3/TRBV12-4 TGTGCCAGCCCCAGTAGCGGGAGGGCCGAAGAGACCCAGTACTTC CASPSSGRAEETQYF
TRBJ2-7 15 TRBD2 many TRBV7-2 TGTGCCAGCAGCCCAACTCTAGCGGGAGTGTACGAGCAGTACTTC CASSPTLAGVYEQYF
TRBJ1-1 14 . many TRBV5-1 TGCGCCAGCAGGGGGGACCTAGGGCACACTGAAGCTTTCTTT CASRGDLGHTEAFF
TRBJ2-5 16 . many TRBV7-2 TGTGCCAGCAGCCTAATCACTAGCAGCCGGGGTGAGACCCAGTACTTC CASSLITSSRGETQYF
TRBJ1-1 15 TRBD1 . TRBV7-6 TGTGCCAGCAGCTTGGAGGACAGGGCCATGTCTGAAGCTTTCTTT CASSLEDRAMSEAFF
TRBJ1-3 13 TRBD1 many TRBV30 TGTGCCAGACAGGGGTTGGCTGGAAACACCATATATTTT CARQGLAGNTIYF
TRBJ2-6 15 TRBD1 . TRBV25-1 TGTGCCAGCGGACAGGGGGCGGGGGGGGCCAACGTCCTGACTTTC CASGQGAGGANVLTF
TRBJ2-1 14 . many TRBV5-1 TGCGCCAGCAGCTCCGGGACCAGATACAATGAGCAGTTCTTC CASSSGTRYNEQFF
TRBJ1-1 14 TRBD1 many TRBV7-2 TGTGCCAGCAGCGAATACAGGGGGAACACTGAAGCTTTCTTT CASSEYRGNTEAFF
TRBJ2-1 12 . . TRBV12-5 TGTGCTAGTGGTCCCGGGTTTGCTGAGCAGTTCTTC CASGPGFAEQFF
TRBJ2-2 14 TRBD2 many TRBV6-1 TGTGCCAGCAGTCTAGCGGGAGAGACCGGGGAGCTGTTTTTT CASSLAGETGELFF
TRBJ2-3 16 TRBD1 few TRBV4-1 TGCGCCAGCAGCCAACCGGACAGGGGGCGCCCAGATACGCAGTATTTT CASSQPDRGRPDTQYF
TRBJ1-4 13 . . TRBV7-8 TGTGCCAGCAGCTTGGGTTCTGGAGAAAAACTGTTTTTT CASSLGSGEKLFF
TRBJ2-4 12 . few TRBV27 TGTGCCAGCCGGGGGATCCTAAACATTCAGTACTTC CASRGILNIQYF
TRBJ1-1 17 . . TRBV15 TGTGCCACCCACCCTTCGGGGGGGGCGCCTCGGAACACTGAAGCTTTCTTT CATHPSGGAPRNTEAFF
TRBJ2-3 16 TRBD1 . TRBV19 TGTGCCAGTAGTATCCCGGGACAGGGTCTAACAGATACGCAGTATTTT CASSIPGQGLTDTQYF
TRBJ2-2 18 . many TRBV5-1 TGCGCCAGCAGCTTCCCGACGACGACAGGGGAGGGCACCGGGGAGCTGTTTTTT CASSFPTTTGEGTGELFF
TRBJ2-7 17 TRBD2 many TRBV5-1 TGCGCCAGCAGCTTGGCGGGGCTAGCGGGATATGACTACGAGCAGTACTTC CASSLAGLAGYDYEQYF
TRBJ1-1 15 . few TRBV15 TGTGCCACCAGCAGAGGAGTGGGGCGCCGGACTGAAGCTTTCTTT CATSRGVGRRTEAFF
TRBJ2-3 15 TRBD2 many TRBV9 TGTGCCAGCAGCGTAGCTGCGGGAGGGTCAGATACGCAGTATTTT CASSVAAGGSDTQYF
TRBJ2-1 14 TRBD2 many TRBV20-1 TGCAGTGCTAGCGGACTAGCGAGCTACAATGAGCAGTTCTTC CSASGLASYNEQFF
TRBJ1-1 16 . . TRBV27 TGTGCCAGCTCTCTGCAGGGGCCGCCGAGAGGCACTGAAGCTTTCTTT CASSLQGPPRGTEAFF
TRBJ1-3 12 . few TRBV28 TGTGCCAGCAAAGCGGGGGGAAACACCATATATTTT CASKAGGNTIYF
TRBJ2-7 14 . . TRBV5-1 TGCGCCAGCAGCTGGGGGACGGGCTCGGGCGAGCAGTACTTC CASSWGTGSGEQYF
TRBJ2-1 14 . . TRBV7-6 TGTGCCAGCAGCTCGAGTCGGACAGTTAATGAGCAGTTCTTC CASSSSRTVNEQFF
TRBJ1-1 15 . many TRBV6-1 TGTGCCAGCAGGAACAGACAGGTGACGAACACTGAAGCTTTCTTT CASRNRQVTNTEAFF